Reported below is one TCR beta chain. Antigen: not known. This entry belongs to a study of OX40 agonist ivuxolimab in advanced cancers. Study overall: The treatment was a fully human IgG2 OX40 agonist, ivuxolimab. Three dose-escalation patients had partial responses: one with hepatocellular carcinoma and two with cutaneous melanoma. Whole-study findings and limits: Clonal expansion by week 6 occurred in CD4+ and CD8+ blood T cells (at 0.1 to 3.0 mg/kg).

Profiled with immunoSEQ multiplex PCR; TCRdb holds only in-frame clones, not every one. The sample lists about 100,000 clones; around 91% were seen once. The sample in question was CD4+ or CD8+ T cells sorted from blood, obtained in a trial of the OX40 agonist ivuxolimab. The TCR was taken from an adult with an advanced solid tumor such as melanoma, head and neck, liver or kidney cancer.

This CDR3 is CASSLVRTGKETQYF. CDR3 DNA sequence: TGTGCCAGCAGCTTAGTCAGGACAGGGAAAGAGACCCAGTACTTC. This chain links TRBV11-2 with TRBJ2-5, with TRBD1 matching over 8 bases. The length of the CDR3 is 15 residues. Germline V gene lookup returns CDR1 SGHAT and CDR2 FQNNGV. J lost 3 bases, V lost 1 base, and 4 bases had no gene match.